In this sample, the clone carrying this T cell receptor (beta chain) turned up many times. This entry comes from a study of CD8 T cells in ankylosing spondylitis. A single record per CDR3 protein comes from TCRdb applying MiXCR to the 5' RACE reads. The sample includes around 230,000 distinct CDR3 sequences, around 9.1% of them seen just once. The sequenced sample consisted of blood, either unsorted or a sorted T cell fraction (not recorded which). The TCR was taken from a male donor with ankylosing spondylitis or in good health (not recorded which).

In nucleotides, the CDR3 is TGTGCCAGCAGCTTAGATTTGGCCCGGCTTGGCGAGCAGTACTTC. As protein: CASSLDLARLGEQYF. The V call is TRBV11-2, the J call TRBJ2-7; D unclear. Germline-derived CDR1 and CDR2 are SGHAT and FQNNGV. Trimming shortened V by 0 bases and J by 6 bases, and 15 bases separated the two germline ends. CDR3 size: 15 residues.